The source of this T cell receptor beta chain is a study of blood T cell repertoires in COVID-19. About the research overall: Donors in the United States, Italy and Spain gave samples during acute or convalescent COVID-19. In each case, the material was cDNA or gDNA derived from T cells, B-cell-depleted T cells, or PBMCs.

Trimming cost V 3 bases and J 1 base; bases outside gene matches: 2. Germline V gene sequence: CDR1 MNHNS, CDR2 SASEGT. The CDR3 has 15 amino acids. Original data processing: Amplification of reference gene primers was used by the study to estimate nucleated cell counts. The assay was immunoSEQ multiplex PCR, and TCRdb's table has in-frame clones only and misses some. V, J and clone size were drawn from that table, and D and trimming were deduced from the DNA. The repertoire has tens of thousands of clones, 75% to 95% of them found once; the top ten carry roughly 0.73%. The sample consisted of peripheral blood. The rearrangement links TRBV6-1 to TRBJ2-3, with 9 bases that match TRBD2. This TCR was sampled from a woman over 75 with acute or convalescent COVID-19. Here the CDR3 DNA reads TGTGCCAGCAGTGACCGGACTAGCGGCACAGATACGCAGTATTTT. Protein sequence: CASSDRTSGTDTQYF.